This record concerns one TCR beta chain sequence. The antigen is not known. The germline CDR1 and CDR2 sequences are SGHTA and FQGNSA. CDR3 length: 15 amino acids. Trimming cost V 1 base and J 0 bases, with 9 bases left between them. These data come from a study of post-analysis software for immune sequencing data. Tagging with unique molecular identifiers was a feature of the TCR beta cDNA libraries. TCRdb used MiXCR to reprocess the PCR reads, holding one entry per CDR3 protein. The table shows some 800,000 distinct CDR3 sequences, with about 43% occurring only once. Study observations and caveats: There was significantly lower normalized Chao1 diversity in multiple sclerosis patients than in controls. Four or five TRBV segments were more frequent in patients than controls; TRBV5-6, TRBV5-1 and TRBV20-1 belonged to this group.

The receptor comes from a girl aged 10 to 17 with multiple sclerosis. The chain is built from TRBV7-2 and TRBJ2-5; D gene uncertain. Sequencing input: blood. Here the CDR3 DNA reads TGTGCCAGCAGCTTAGGTCCAAGCAACCAAGAGACCCAGTACTTC. Amino acid sequence: CASSLGPSNQETQYF. The full variable domain, its missing parts supplied by reference TRBV7-2 and TRBJ2-5, is GAGVSQSPSNKVTEKGKDVELRCDPISGHTALYWYRQSLGQGLEFLIYFQGNSAPDKSGLPSDRFSAERTGGSVSTLTIQRTQQEDSAVYLCASSLGPSNQETQYFGPGTRLLVL.